This T cell receptor (beta chain) was profiled in a study of regulatory T cells in long-lasting Graves disease. Study as a whole: Over 5 years on antithyroid drugs plus positive TSH receptor antibodies marked Graves' disease as persistent.

This clonotype was observed a few times. Antigen: not known. The CDR3 has 13 amino acids. The V gene's germline CDR1 is MNHEY and CDR2 SVGEGT. V lost 2 bases and J lost 3, with 5 bases in between. Study results and caveats: The analysis examined peripheral blood only and excluded thyroid tissue.

Time point described: persistent/refractory GD, antithyroid drugs over 5 years with positive TRAb. The authors made the TCR library using RNA they extracted from PBMCs. The diagnosis of Graves' disease used American Thyroid Association guidelines. Investigators prepared the TCR beta libraries by applying iRepertoire HTBI primers and Arm-PCR of CDR3 regions. TCRdb fed the multiplex PCR reads into MiXCR, producing one record per CDR3 protein. This sample carries about 660,000 distinct CDR3 sequences, 30% of them seen once, and the ten largest clones take 40% to 50%. Specimen: peripheral blood mononuclear cells (PBMCs), collected when the disease was refractory, from a patient treated with antithyroid drugs. J is TRBJ1-5 and V is TRBV6-2 or TRBV6-3; tentatively, D is TRBD1 (5 bases). The TCR originated in a female donor with Graves disease. Here the CDR3 reads CASSYGANQPQHF. CDR3 sequence (DNA): TGTGCCAGCAGTTACGGGGCCAATCAGCCCCAGCATTTT.